This entry describes one T cell receptor beta chain. The V gene lost 0 bases and the J gene lost 8 bases, with 19 bases spanning the gap. Per the germline V gene, CDR1 is KGHSH and CDR2 is LQKENI. The CDR3 contains 17 residues. These data are taken from a study of radiotherapy plus CTLA-4 blockade in lung cancer. Data came from immunoSEQ multiplex PCR; TCRdb stores just in-frame clones and leaves some out. The table includes over 85,000 clones, around 83% detected once. The rearrangement joins TRBV18 to TRBJ1-4; D gene uncertain. The sample here was peripheral blood, taken from a patient treated with radiotherapy plus ipilimumab. The sequence derives from a human donor with non-small cell lung cancer that progressed on radiotherapy plus ipilimumab. The CDR3 coding sequence is TGTGCCAGCTCACCACCAAAGGGTACGAGGGTGGGGGAAAAACTGTTTTTT. The encoded protein is CASSPPKGTRVGEKLFF.